The present TCR beta chain was sequenced within a study of blood T cell repertoires in COVID-19. Study in general: COVID-19 samples, acute and convalescent, were from the United States, Italy and Spain. In each case, the material was cDNA or gDNA derived from T cells, B-cell-depleted T cells, or PBMCs.

The assay was immunoSEQ multiplex PCR, and TCRdb's table has in-frame clones only and misses some. The sample yields under 450,000 clones, roughly 87% seen once. Each recovered donor of Cohort 3 presented with two negative PCRs, clearance, or symptom resolution. Per germline, CDR1 LNHDA and CDR2 SQIVND (reference sequence). Losses at the gene ends were 5 bases for V and 2 bases for J; bases not matched to a gene: 8. The CDR3 totals 15 residues. The sequence was obtained from a woman between 50 and 59 years old who had recovered from COVID-19. V usage is TRBV19 and J usage is TRBJ1-1; 7 bases match TRBD1. The sample was PBMCs or T cells enriched from blood (not recorded which). DNA of the CDR3: TGTGCCAGTAGTCCGGGACAGAGCTATAACACTGAAGCTTTCTTT. It encodes CASSPGQSYNTEAFF.